A selection of T cell receptor beta chains follows, all from one sample in a study of T cell repertoires in cytomegalovirus infection. TCRdb re-called the reads through MiXCR, storing one row per CDR3 protein. The sample consists of some 940,000 distinct CDR3 sequences, approximately 32% of them appearing once. No antigen is known for these receptors. Here the sequenced sample was cultured CD8+ T cells from PBMCs, taken from culture after CMV antigen stimulation. Receptors were obtained from a human donor in good health (CMV status not recorded). Some clones in this sample may be carry-over from other donors' samples. Both conserved end residues are part of each CDR3. D genes are given only for firm matches. Expanded clones are given a class, and other clones once, few, many or no size at all.

V gene: TRBV7-8; clone size: NA; J gene: TRBJ2-7; D gene: NA; CDR3 DNA: TGTGCCAGCAGGCTCATATCCTCCTACGAGCAGTACTTC; CDR3 protein: CASRLISSYEQYF
V gene: TRBV7-2; clone size: many; J gene: TRBJ2-6; D gene: TRBD2; CDR3 DNA: TGTGCCAGCAGCCGGACTAGCGGGGGCTCCCTATCTGGGGCCAACGTCCTGACTTTC; CDR3 protein: CASSRTSGGSLSGANVLTF
V gene: TRBV13; clone size: NA; J gene: TRBJ1-2; D gene: TRBD1; CDR3 DNA: TGTGCCAGCAGCGTGGGACAGGGTACCTATGGCTACACCTTC; CDR3 protein: CASSVGQGTYGYTF
V gene: TRBV5-1; clone size: NA; J gene: TRBJ2-7; D gene: NA; CDR3 DNA: TGCGCCAGCAGCATCACGCCGGGGGAGCAGTACTTC; CDR3 protein: CASSITPGEQYF
V gene: TRBV7-7; clone size: few; J gene: TRBJ2-3; D gene: NA; CDR3 DNA: TGTGCTAGCAGCTTAGGTAACAGAGACACAGATACGCAGTATTTT; CDR3 protein: CASSLGNRDTDTQYF
V gene: TRBV4-1; clone size: many; J gene: TRBJ2-5; D gene: NA; CDR3 DNA: TGCGCCAGCAGCCAAGGGTGGATAGCGGAGTACCAAGAGACCCAGTACTTC; CDR3 protein: CASSQGWIAEYQETQYF
V gene: TRBV7-9; clone size: NA; J gene: TRBJ1-2; D gene: TRBD1; CDR3 DNA: TGTGCCAGCAGCCCGACTACAGGGGCCGTCTATGGCTACACCTTC; CDR3 protein: CASSPTTGAVYGYTF
V gene: TRBV2; clone size: NA; J gene: TRBJ1-1; D gene: NA; CDR3 DNA: TGTGCCAGCAGTGATTCGAGGACAGTCATGAACACTGAAGCTTTCTTT; CDR3 protein: CASSDSRTVMNTEAFF
V gene: TRBV7-9; clone size: NA; J gene: TRBJ2-3; D gene: TRBD1; CDR3 DNA: TGTGCCAGCAGCTTGGCGACAGGGGAAGATACGCAGTATTTT; CDR3 protein: CASSLATGEDTQYF
V gene: TRBV20-1; clone size: NA; J gene: TRBJ1-5; D gene: NA; CDR3 DNA: TGCAGTGCCTGGGACAACAATAGCAATCAGCCCCAGCATTTT; CDR3 protein: CSAWDNNSNQPQHF
V gene: TRBV28; clone size: few; J gene: TRBJ1-2; D gene: NA; CDR3 DNA: TGTGCCAGCAATCCTGGTCGGGGCTACACCTTC; CDR3 protein: CASNPGRGYTF
V gene: TRBV5-1; clone size: NA; J gene: TRBJ1-4; D gene: TRBD1; CDR3 DNA: TGCGCCAGCAGAGACGGACAGGGACTGTTTTTT; CDR3 protein: CASRDGQGLFF
V gene: TRBV7-8; clone size: NA; J gene: TRBJ2-7; D gene: TRBD1; CDR3 DNA: TGTGCCAGCAGATGGGGGACAGGGCCCTACGAGCAGTACTTC; CDR3 protein: CASRWGTGPYEQYF
V gene: TRBV15; clone size: NA; J gene: TRBJ2-3; D gene: TRBD2; CDR3 DNA: TGCGCCACCAGCAGAGATGGGACTAGCGGGGGGGCCCGAGATACGCAGTATTTT; CDR3 protein: CATSRDGTSGGARDTQYF
V gene: TRBV11-3; clone size: few; J gene: TRBJ2-2; D gene: NA; CDR3 DNA: TGTGCCAGCAGCTTAGGCTACAGGTCGTCGAACACCGGGGAGCTGTTTTTT; CDR3 protein: CASSLGYRSSNTGELFF
V gene: TRBV27; clone size: few; J gene: TRBJ1-1; D gene: NA; CDR3 DNA: TGTGCCAGCAGTTTAATGTCGTACACTGAAGCTTTCTTT; CDR3 protein: CASSLMSYTEAFF
V gene: TRBV6-1; clone size: few; J gene: TRBJ1-1; D gene: TRBD1; CDR3 DNA: TGTGCCAGCAGGGACAGGGGGCAGAGAACTGAAGCTTTCTTT; CDR3 protein: CASRDRGQRTEAFF
V gene: TRBV27; clone size: NA; J gene: TRBJ2-1; D gene: NA; CDR3 DNA: TGTGCCAGCACCTATCTCGGGGCACTTCAACCCGATGAGCAGTTCTTC; CDR3 protein: CASTYLGALQPDEQFF
V gene: TRBV27; clone size: NA; J gene: TRBJ2-2; D gene: NA; CDR3 DNA: TGTGCCAACCGCCGAGGGGCCGGGGAGCTGTTTTTT; CDR3 protein: CANRRGAGELFF
V gene: TRBV7-3; clone size: once; J gene: TRBJ2-1; D gene: TRBD2; CDR3 DNA: TGTGCCAGCAGCGCTAGACTAGCGGGGGCTCGCGCAAACAATGAGCAGTTCTTC; CDR3 protein: CASSARLAGARANNEQFF
V gene: TRBV27; clone size: few; J gene: TRBJ1-4; D gene: TRBD1; CDR3 DNA: TGTGCCAGCAGTTTATGGACAGGGGGCGAAAAACTGTTTTTT; CDR3 protein: CASSLWTGGEKLFF
V gene: TRBV19; clone size: few; J gene: TRBJ1-6; D gene: NA; CDR3 DNA: TGTGCCAGTAGTACCTTCCCGGATTCCAATTCACCCCTCCACTTT; CDR3 protein: CASSTFPDSNSPLHF
V gene: TRBV19; clone size: NA; J gene: TRBJ1-2; D gene: NA; CDR3 DNA: TGTGCCAGTAGTTCTCCCCGTAGCGGACCGGACCGCTATGGCTACACCTTC; CDR3 protein: CASSSPRSGPDRYGYTF
V gene: TRBV5-4; clone size: NA; J gene: TRBJ2-3; D gene: NA; CDR3 DNA: TGTGCCATCGTGGACGTAAGCACAGATACGCAGTATTTT; CDR3 protein: CAIVDVSTDTQYF
V gene: TRBV6-5; clone size: NA; J gene: TRBJ2-3; D gene: TRBD2; CDR3 DNA: TGTGCCAGCAGTTATTTCGCCGTCGCGACTAGCGGCCACCAATATACGCAGTATTTT; CDR3 protein: CASSYFAVATSGHQYTQYF
V gene: TRBV6-1; clone size: NA; J gene: TRBJ1-2; D gene: NA; CDR3 DNA: TGTGCCAGCAGTGAATGGTATCACAGGGAGGACTATGGCTACACCTTC; CDR3 protein: CASSEWYHREDYGYTF
V gene: TRBV25-1; clone size: once; J gene: TRBJ2-1; D gene: TRBD1; CDR3 DNA: TGTGCCAGCAGTGATGACCAGGGGGCGGGAAATGAGCAGTTCTTC; CDR3 protein: CASSDDQGAGNEQFF
V gene: TRBV7-9; clone size: few; J gene: TRBJ2-1; D gene: NA; CDR3 DNA: TGTGCCAGCAGCCACCACAGGGATTCCAACAATGAGCAGTTCTTC; CDR3 protein: CASSHHRDSNNEQFF
V gene: TRBV20-1; clone size: NA; J gene: TRBJ1-1; D gene: NA; CDR3 DNA: TGCAGTGCTAGGAGTATGAACACTGAAGCTTTCTTT; CDR3 protein: CSARSMNTEAFF
V gene: TRBV7-8; clone size: NA; J gene: TRBJ1-1; D gene: NA; CDR3 DNA: TGTGCCAGCAGCTCGAGTGGAGGAGGGAGAGCTTTCTTT; CDR3 protein: CASSSSGGGRAFF
V gene: TRBV7-9; clone size: NA; J gene: TRBJ2-3; D gene: TRBD1; CDR3 DNA: TGTGCCAGCAGCTTAAGGTTAGGACAGGGGGCAGATACGCAGTATTTT; CDR3 protein: CASSLRLGQGADTQYF
V gene: TRBV7-6; clone size: NA; J gene: TRBJ2-1; D gene: TRBD2; CDR3 DNA: TGTGCCAGCAGCTTCCCAAGGGGCTTTAGCGGGGGCCAACGCTACAATGAGCAGTTCTTC; CDR3 protein: CASSFPRGFSGGQRYNEQFF
V gene: TRBV2; clone size: few; J gene: TRBJ1-2; D gene: TRBD1; CDR3 DNA: TGTGCCAGCAGTGTCCCGGGACAGGGGCGAAGTGGCTACACCTTC; CDR3 protein: CASSVPGQGRSGYTF
V gene: TRBV27; clone size: few; J gene: TRBJ2-1; D gene: NA; CDR3 DNA: TGTGCCAGCAGTATGGCGGGGGCTTACAATGAGCAGTTCTTC; CDR3 protein: CASSMAGAYNEQFF
V gene: TRBV6-6; clone size: NA; J gene: TRBJ2-1; D gene: NA; CDR3 DNA: TGTGCCAGCAGTTACTCGCCCGGGACAAACTACAATGAGCAGTTCTTC; CDR3 protein: CASSYSPGTNYNEQFF
V gene: TRBV27; clone size: NA; J gene: TRBJ2-1; D gene: NA; CDR3 DNA: TGTGCCAGCTCCCCGTCGGGGCAGGGGTCTGAGCAGTTCTTC; CDR3 protein: CASSPSGQGSEQFF
V gene: TRBV12-3/TRBV12-4; clone size: few; J gene: TRBJ1-1; D gene: NA; CDR3 DNA: TGTGCCAGCAGTTTTGCAGGGATGACCTCTGAAGCTTTCTTT; CDR3 protein: CASSFAGMTSEAFF
V gene: TRBV27; clone size: few; J gene: TRBJ1-3; D gene: TRBD1; CDR3 DNA: TGTGCCAGCAGTCCTTCACAGGGGCCTGGAAACACCATATATTTT; CDR3 protein: CASSPSQGPGNTIYF
V gene: TRBV28; clone size: NA; J gene: TRBJ2-1; D gene: NA; CDR3 DNA: TGTGCCAGTTGGACCTACAATGAGCAGTTCTTC; CDR3 protein: CASWTYNEQFF
V gene: TRBV7-8; clone size: NA; J gene: TRBJ2-3; D gene: NA; CDR3 DNA: TGTGCCAGCAGCTTCCTAGGCGCAGATATGCAGTATTTT; CDR3 protein: CASSFLGADMQYF
V gene: TRBV6-2/TRBV6-3; clone size: NA; J gene: TRBJ2-3; D gene: TRBD1; CDR3 DNA: TGTGCCAGCAGTTACGAGGAGACAGGGGTTTCGGTAGATACGCAGTATTTT; CDR3 protein: CASSYEETGVSVDTQYF
V gene: TRBV25-1; clone size: NA; J gene: TRBJ1-2; D gene: NA; CDR3 DNA: TGTGCCAGCAGGACTCGGGGAGTCGGCAACTACACCTTC; CDR3 protein: CASRTRGVGNYTF
V gene: TRBV18; clone size: NA; J gene: TRBJ1-1; D gene: NA; CDR3 DNA: TGTGCCAGCTCACCACTGGTCAACGCTGAAGCTTTCTTT; CDR3 protein: CASSPLVNAEAFF
V gene: TRBV6-5; clone size: few; J gene: TRBJ2-7; D gene: NA; CDR3 DNA: TGTGCCAGCAGTTACTCTCGGTACAGGTCCTACGAGCAGTACTTC; CDR3 protein: CASSYSRYRSYEQYF
V gene: TRBV12-3/TRBV12-4; clone size: NA; J gene: TRBJ1-4; D gene: NA; CDR3 DNA: TGTGCCAGCAGTTTTTTAGGAACAACGAGTAATGAAAAACTGTTTTTT; CDR3 protein: CASSFLGTTSNEKLFF
V gene: TRBV19; clone size: few; J gene: TRBJ1-1; D gene: TRBD1; CDR3 DNA: TGTGCCAGCAGGGGGAAATTGGAGGTGAGTGGGAACACTGAAGCTTTCTTT; CDR3 protein: CASRGKLEVSGNTEAFF
V gene: TRBV27; clone size: few; J gene: TRBJ1-2; D gene: TRBD1; CDR3 DNA: TGTGCCAGCAACCCGGGACAGGGACCTACTAACTATGGCTACACCTTC; CDR3 protein: CASNPGQGPTNYGYTF
V gene: TRBV28; clone size: NA; J gene: TRBJ2-3; D gene: NA; CDR3 DNA: TGTGCCAGCAGTTTATATCAGAACACAGATACGCAGTATTTT; CDR3 protein: CASSLYQNTDTQYF
V gene: TRBV10-2; clone size: few; J gene: TRBJ1-2; D gene: TRBD1; CDR3 DNA: TGCGCCAGCAGTCCTGGGGGGACAGGAATCTATGGCTACACCTTC; CDR3 protein: CASSPGGTGIYGYTF
V gene: TRBV7-9; clone size: NA; J gene: TRBJ2-1; D gene: TRBD2; CDR3 DNA: TGTGCCAGCAGCTTTATGACTAGCGGGGGCCATAAGCGCTCCTACAATGAGCAGTTCTTC; CDR3 protein: CASSFMTSGGHKRSYNEQFF
V gene: TRBV6-5; clone size: few; J gene: TRBJ2-7; D gene: TRBD1; CDR3 DNA: TGTGCCAGCAGTCCCCCGGGACAGGGAGATGAGCAGTACTTC; CDR3 protein: CASSPPGQGDEQYF
V gene: TRBV10-3; clone size: NA; J gene: TRBJ1-2; D gene: TRBD1; CDR3 DNA: TGTGCCATCCGGGACAGGAACCCCTTTGACTATGGCTACACCTTC; CDR3 protein: CAIRDRNPFDYGYTF
V gene: TRBV15; clone size: NA; J gene: TRBJ1-2; D gene: NA; CDR3 DNA: TGTGCCACCAGGGAGGGGACCACCTACACCTTC; CDR3 protein: CATREGTTYTF
V gene: TRBV19; clone size: NA; J gene: TRBJ1-2; D gene: TRBD1; CDR3 DNA: TGTGCCCCGGGACAGGGGTGCTATGGCTACACCTTC; CDR3 protein: CAPGQGCYGYTF
V gene: TRBV7-9; clone size: few; J gene: TRBJ2-7; D gene: NA; CDR3 DNA: TGTGCCAGCAGCTCAAGGGGGGGTAACCGGCCCGAGCAGTACTTC; CDR3 protein: CASSSRGGNRPEQYF
V gene: TRBV19; clone size: few; J gene: TRBJ1-2; D gene: NA; CDR3 DNA: TGTGCCAGTAGTATAGGCCCGGGCGGTCTCGATGGCTACACCTTC; CDR3 protein: CASSIGPGGLDGYTF
V gene: TRBV7-2; clone size: many; J gene: TRBJ2-5; D gene: NA; CDR3 DNA: TGTGCCAGCAGCGAAGACACACAGGGCCCCGAGACCCAGTACTTC; CDR3 protein: CASSEDTQGPETQYF
V gene: TRBV6-5; clone size: few; J gene: TRBJ1-2; D gene: TRBD1; CDR3 DNA: TGTGCCAGCAGTTACTCCGGACAGGGCCCCTATGGCTACACCTTC; CDR3 protein: CASSYSGQGPYGYTF
V gene: TRBV7-2; clone size: NA; J gene: TRBJ2-3; D gene: NA; CDR3 DNA: TGTGCCAGCAGTCTAACAGCGACCGGGGGCACAGATATGCAGTATTTT; CDR3 protein: CASSLTATGGTDMQYF
V gene: TRBV2; clone size: few; J gene: TRBJ2-2; D gene: TRBD2; CDR3 DNA: TGTGCCAGCAGGAGCGGGGGGAACACCGGGGAGCTGTTTTTT; CDR3 protein: CASRSGGNTGELFF